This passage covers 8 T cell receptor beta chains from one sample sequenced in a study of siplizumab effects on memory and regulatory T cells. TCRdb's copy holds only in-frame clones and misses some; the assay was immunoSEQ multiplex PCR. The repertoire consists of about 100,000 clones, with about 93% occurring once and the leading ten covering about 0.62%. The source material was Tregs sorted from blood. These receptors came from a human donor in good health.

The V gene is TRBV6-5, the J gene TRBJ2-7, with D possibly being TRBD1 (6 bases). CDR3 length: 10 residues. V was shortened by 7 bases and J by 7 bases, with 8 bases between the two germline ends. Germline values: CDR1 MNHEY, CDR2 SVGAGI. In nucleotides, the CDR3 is TGTGCCAGCAACCAGGGGGAGCAGTACTTC. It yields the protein CASNQGEQYF.

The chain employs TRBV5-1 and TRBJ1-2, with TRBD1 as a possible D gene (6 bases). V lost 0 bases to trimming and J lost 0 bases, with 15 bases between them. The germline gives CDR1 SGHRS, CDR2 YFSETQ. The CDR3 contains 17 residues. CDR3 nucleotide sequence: TGCGCCAGCAGCTTGGTGGGCCCGGGACACGCTAACTATGGCTACACCTTC. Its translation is CASSLVGPGHANYGYTF.

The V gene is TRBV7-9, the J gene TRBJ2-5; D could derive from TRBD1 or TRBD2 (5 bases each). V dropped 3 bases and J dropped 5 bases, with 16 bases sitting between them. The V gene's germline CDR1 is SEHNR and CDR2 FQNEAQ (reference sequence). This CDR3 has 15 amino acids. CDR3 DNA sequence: TGTGCCAGCAGCTTGAGTCGGGGCAGGACGGAGACCCAGTACTTC. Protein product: CASSLSRGRTETQYF.

The chain's CDR3 is CASSRGETGNSPLHF. The CDR3 nucleotides read TGTGCCAGCTCACGTGGCGAGACGGGAAATTCACCCCTCCACTTT. The V call is TRBV18, the J call TRBJ1-6; D is unclear. The germline V gene has CDR1 KGHSH and CDR2 LQKENI. CDR3 size: 15 residues. The ends were cut back, 4 bases at V and 7 bases at J, with 14 bases in the middle.

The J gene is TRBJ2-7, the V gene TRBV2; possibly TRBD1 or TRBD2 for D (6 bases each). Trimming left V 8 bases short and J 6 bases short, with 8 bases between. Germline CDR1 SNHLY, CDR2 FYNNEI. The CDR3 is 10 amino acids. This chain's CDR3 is CASGGGEQYF. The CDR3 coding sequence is TGTGCCAGCGGAGGGGGCGAGCAGTACTTC.

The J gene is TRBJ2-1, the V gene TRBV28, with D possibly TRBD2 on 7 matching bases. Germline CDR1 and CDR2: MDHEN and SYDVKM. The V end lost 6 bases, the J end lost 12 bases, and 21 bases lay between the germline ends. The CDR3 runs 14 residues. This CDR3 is CASRPPNGGRGQFF. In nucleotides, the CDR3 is TGTGCCAGCAGACCACCGAACGGGGGGCGGGGGCAGTTCTTC.

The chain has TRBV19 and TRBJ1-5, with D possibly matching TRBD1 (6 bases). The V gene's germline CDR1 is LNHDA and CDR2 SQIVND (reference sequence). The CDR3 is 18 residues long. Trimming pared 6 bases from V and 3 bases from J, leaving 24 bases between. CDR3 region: CASSIRVITGLNNQPQHF. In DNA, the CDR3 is TGTGCCAGTAGCATTCGCGTCATCACAGGGTTGAACAATCAGCCCCAGCATTTT.

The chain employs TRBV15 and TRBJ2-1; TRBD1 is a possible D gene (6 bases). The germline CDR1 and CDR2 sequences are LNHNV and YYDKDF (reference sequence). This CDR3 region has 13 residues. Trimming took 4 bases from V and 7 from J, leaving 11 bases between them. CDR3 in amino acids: CATSTQGLNEQFF. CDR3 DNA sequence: TGTGCCACCAGCACACAGGGTTTGAATGAGCAGTTCTTC.